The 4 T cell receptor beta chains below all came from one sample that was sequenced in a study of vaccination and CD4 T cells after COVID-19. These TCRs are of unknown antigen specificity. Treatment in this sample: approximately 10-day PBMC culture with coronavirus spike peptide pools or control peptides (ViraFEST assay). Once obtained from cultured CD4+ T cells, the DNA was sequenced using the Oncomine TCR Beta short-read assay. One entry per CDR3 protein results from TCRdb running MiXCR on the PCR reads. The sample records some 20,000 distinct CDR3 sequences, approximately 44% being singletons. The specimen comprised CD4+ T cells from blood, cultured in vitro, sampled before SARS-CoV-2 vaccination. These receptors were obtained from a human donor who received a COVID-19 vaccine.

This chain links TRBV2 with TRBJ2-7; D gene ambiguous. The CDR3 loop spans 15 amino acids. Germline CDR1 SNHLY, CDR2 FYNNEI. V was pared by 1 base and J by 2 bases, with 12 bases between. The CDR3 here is CASSEGQGGPYEQYF. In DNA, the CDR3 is TGTGCCAGCAGTGAAGGGCAAGGCGGCCCCTACGAGCAGTACTTC.

The CDR3 spells CASSTNYEQYF. CDR3 nucleotide sequence: TGTGCCAGCAGCACGAACTACGAGCAGTACTTC. This chain connects TRBV2 to TRBJ2-7; D is uncertain. V was trimmed by 6 bases and J by 3 bases, leaving 6 bases between them. The germline gives CDR1 SNHLY, CDR2 FYNNEI. This CDR3 contains 11 residues.

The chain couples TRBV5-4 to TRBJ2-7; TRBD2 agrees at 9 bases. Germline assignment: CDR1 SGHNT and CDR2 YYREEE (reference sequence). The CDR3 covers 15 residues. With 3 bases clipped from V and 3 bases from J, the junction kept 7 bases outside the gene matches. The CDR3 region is CASSSPGTSLYEQYF. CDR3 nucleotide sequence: TGTGCCAGCAGCTCCCCCGGGACTAGCCTCTACGAGCAGTACTTC.

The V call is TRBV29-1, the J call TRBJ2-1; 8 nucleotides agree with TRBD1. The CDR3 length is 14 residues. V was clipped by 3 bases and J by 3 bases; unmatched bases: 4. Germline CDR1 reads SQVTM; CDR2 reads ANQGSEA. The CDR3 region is CSVEAGGYYNEQFF. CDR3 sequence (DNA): TGCAGCGTTGAGGCAGGGGGCTACTACAATGAGCAGTTCTTC.